These 32 T cell receptor beta chains came from one sample sequenced in a study of T cell repertoires in cytomegalovirus infection. Which antigens these TCRs recognize remains unknown. TCRdb re-analysed the reads in MiXCR, keeping a single row per CDR3 protein. The table includes fewer than 1,000,000 distinct CDR3 sequences, roughly 30% detected once. The input for sequencing was cultured CD8+ T cells from PBMCs, taken from culture after CMV antigen stimulation. The source of these receptors is a human donor in good health (CMV status not recorded). Some clones in this sample may be carry-over from other donors' samples.

Ten or more counts support this clonotype. This sequence joins TRBV7-9 and TRBJ1-2; D is ambiguous. CDR1 SEHNR and CDR2 FQNEAQ come from the germline V gene (reference sequence). The CDR3 has 13 residues. Deletions cut 3 bases from V and 4 bases from J, with 9 bases between. For the CDR3, the DNA is TGTGCCAGCAGCTTGACGGACCTCTATGGCTACACCTTC. Translation gives CASSLTDLYGYTF.

Of note for this clonotype: Being one base from a much bigger clone, this may be a read error. This chain uses TRBV9 with TRBJ2-2; D is ambiguous. CDR1 is SGDLS and CDR2 is YYNGEE in the germline V gene. Trimming left V 1 base short and J 6 bases short, with 1 base between. The CDR3 totals 11 residues. The CDR3 DNA sequence: TGTGCCAGCAGCGTACCCGGGGAGCTGTTTTTT. Protein product: CASSVPGELFF. Combining the CDR3 with reference TRBV9 and TRBJ2-2 gives the whole variable domain DSGVTQTPKHLITATGQRVTLRCSPRSGDLSVYWYQQSLDQGLQFLIQYYNGEERAKGNILERFSAQQFPDLHSELNLSSLELGDSALYFCASSVPGELFFGEGSRLTVL.

The chain recombines TRBV20-1 with TRBJ2-1, with TRBD2 as a possible D gene (5 bases). CDR3 length equals 13 residues. V was trimmed by 1 base and J by 3 bases, leaving 7 bases between them. Per germline, CDR1 DFQATT and CDR2 SNEGSKA (reference sequence). As DNA, the CDR3 is TGCAGTGCTAGAGGAGGGAACTACAATGAGCAGTTCTTC. The encoded protein is CSARGGNYNEQFF.

The chain couples TRBV2 to TRBJ1-1; D remains unclear. V was cut by 4 bases and J by 3 bases, with 6 bases left in between. The germline V gene has CDR1 SNHLY and CDR2 FYNNEI. This CDR3 has 12 residues. The CDR3 loop is CASSAWDTEAFF. The CDR3 nucleotides read TGTGCCAGCAGTGCCTGGGACACTGAAGCTTTCTTT. Filled out from reference TRBV2 and TRBJ1-1, the complete variable domain reads EPEVTQTPSHQVTQMGQEVILRCVPISNHLYFYWYRQILGQKVEFLVSFYNNEISEKSEIFDDQFSVERPDGSNFTLKIRSTKLEDSAMYFCASSAWDTEAFFGQGTRLTVV.

Only a few counts were recorded for this clonotype. The genes are TRBV27 and TRBJ1-6; D gene uncertain. Germline-derived CDR1 and CDR2 are MNHEY and SMNVEV (reference sequence). Trimming stripped 5 bases from V and 6 bases from J, with 14 bases between. This CDR3 contains 15 residues. The CDR3 DNA reads as TGTGCCAGCAGTACCCCCCGGCAGCCTAATTCACCCCTCCACTTT. Its protein is CASSTPRQPNSPLHF.

Many counts were recorded for this clonotype. The rearrangement uses TRBV7-8 and TRBJ2-2; D is possibly TRBD1 (7 bases). In germline, CDR1 is SGHVS, CDR2 FQNEAQ. The CDR3 totals 17 residues. V was pared by 5 bases and J by 0 bases, with 16 bases between. CDR3 bases: TGTGCCAGCAGCCAGAGGGCAGGGGGGACGAACACCGGGGAGCTGTTTTTT. Protein product: CASSQRAGGTNTGELFF. Based on the CDR3 plus reference TRBV7-8 and TRBJ2-2, the full variable domain is GAGVSQSPRYKVAKRGQDVALRCDPISGHVSLFWYQQALGQGPEFLTYFQNEAQLDKSGLPSDRFFAERPEGSVSTLKIQRTQQEDSAVYLCASSQRAGGTNTGELFFGEGSRLTVL.

The gene calls are TRBV7-2 and TRBJ2-5; 9 bases map to TRBD1. The V segment lost 6 bases and the J segment 4 bases; nucleotides outside the gene matches: 9. Germline assignment: CDR1 SGHTA and CDR2 FQGNSA. There are 15 residues in the CDR3. The CDR3 protein is CASRPPTGGGETQYF. As DNA, the CDR3 is TGTGCCAGCAGGCCCCCGACAGGGGGTGGAGAGACCCAGTACTTC. The full variable domain, with the rest looked up from reference TRBV7-2 and TRBJ2-5, is GAGVSQSPSNKVTEKGKDVELRCDPISGHTALYWYRQSLGQGLEFLIYFQGNSAPDKSGLPSDRFSAERTGGSVSTLTIQRTQQEDSAVYLCASRPPTGGGETQYFGPGTRLLVL.

This clonotype was observed many times. This rearrangement joins TRBV7-2 to TRBJ1-4; 9 bases align to TRBD1. This CDR3 region has 21 residues. V dropped 5 bases and J dropped 0; count of bases not matched to a gene: 19. The germline gives CDR1 SGHTA, CDR2 FQGNSA. In DNA form, the CDR3 reads TGTGCCAGCAGCCTCGGGACAGGGCACACCCTCAGGACATCAACTAATGAAAAACTGTTTTTT. Its translation is CASSLGTGHTLRTSTNEKLFF.

This clonotype appeared once. The chain joins TRBV27 to TRBJ1-2, with a possible D match to TRBD1 (6 bases). Deletions cut 8 bases from V and 3 bases from J, with 19 bases between. Germline V CDR1 and CDR2: MNHEY, SMNVEV (reference sequence). This CDR3 is 15 amino acids long. The CDR3 reads CASAPGGGLDYGYTF. The CDR3 DNA follows: TGTGCCAGCGCCCCGGGTGGGGGGCTTGACTATGGCTACACCTTC.

The CDR3 bases are TGTGCCAGCAGTACTACATGGACCAACACAGATACGCAGTATTTT. As protein: CASSTTWTNTDTQYF. V gene TRBV6-5 combines with J gene TRBJ2-3; D gene ambiguous. From germline, CDR1 is MNHEY and CDR2 SVGAGI. CDR3 length equals 15 residues. V lost 5 bases and J 2 bases, leaving 14 bases between the germline ends.

Turning to this clonotype: The junction does not match germline at one end; this may be a read error. CDR3 protein: CVSSLPRDGTGSDTQYF. The DNA of the CDR3 is TGTGTCAGCAGCTTACCCCGGGATGGGACAGGATCAGATACGCAGTATTTT. V usage is TRBV7-8 and J usage is TRBJ2-3; 8 nucleotides agree with TRBD1. The length of the CDR3 is 17 residues. Germline-derived CDR1 and CDR2 are SGHVS and FQNEAQ.

This clonotype was counted many times. The chain couples TRBV6-2 or TRBV6-3 to TRBJ1-5, with a weak D call TRBD1 (6 bases). This CDR3 is 16 amino acids long. Trimming cost V 7 bases and J 1 base, with 17 bases left between them. The germline gives CDR1 MNHEY, CDR2 SVGEGT. Here the CDR3 DNA reads TGTGCCAGCACACTTGACAGGAAGACAAGCAATCAGCCCCAGCATTTT. Its translation is CASTLDRKTSNQPQHF.

The chain uses TRBV2 and TRBJ1-1; the match to TRBD1 covers 7 bases. V dropped 6 bases and J dropped 8; count of bases not matched to a gene: 6. Germline CDR1 reads SNHLY; CDR2 reads FYNNEI. This CDR3 spans 12 amino acids. The CDR3 bases are TGTGCCAGCAGAGGGGGCAGAGTAGAAGCTTTCTTT. Its protein product is CASRGGRVEAFF.

A few counts support this clonotype. The V and J genes are TRBV7-2 and TRBJ2-1, with D tentatively TRBD1 or TRBD2 (5 bases each). V was cut by 5 bases and J by 10 bases, with 18 bases left in between. Germline assignment: CDR1 SGHTA and CDR2 FQGNSA. The CDR3 loop spans 14 amino acids. CDR3 DNA sequence: TGTGCCAGCAGCCAAGGGACGCCCCCGTTGGAGCAGTTCTTC. Translating gives CASSQGTPPLEQFF.

This rearrangement joins TRBV6-2 or TRBV6-3 to TRBJ2-7; possibly TRBD2 for D (6 bases). Germline CDR1 reads MNHEY; CDR2 reads SVGEGT. This CDR3 contains 13 residues. The CDR3 is CASSYGGSGEQCV. The CDR3 DNA follows: TGTGCCAGCAGTTACGGGGGGTCTGGTGAGCAGTGCGTC.

The chain couples TRBV7-8 to TRBJ1-5; 9 nucleotides agree with TRBD1. Unmatched junction bases numbered 5, after V lost 2 bases and J lost 3 bases. Germline values: CDR1 SGHVS, CDR2 FQNEAQ. The CDR3 contains 16 residues. The CDR3 bases are TGTGCCAGCAGCTTACGGGGACAGGGCGTCAATCAGCCCCAGCATTTT. Encoded protein: CASSLRGQGVNQPQHF.

This clonotype was counted only a few times. V and J are TRBV2 and TRBJ2-1; 10 bases line up with TRBD1. The germline V gene has CDR1 SNHLY and CDR2 FYNNEI. The CDR3 consists of 13 residues. The V segment lost 7 bases and the J segment 5 bases; nucleotides outside the gene matches: 2. The CDR3 coding sequence is TGTGCCAGCAAGGGGACAGGGGACAATGAGCAGTTCTTC. Amino acid sequence: CASKGTGDNEQFF.

This clonotype was found a few times. The chain combines TRBV7-3 with TRBJ2-5; D gene unclear. The CDR3 is made up of 15 amino acids. Germline CDR1 and CDR2: SGHTA and FQGTGA. V lost 5 bases to trimming and J lost 2 bases, with 15 bases between them. CDR3: CASSPGPYKQETQYF. The DNA for the CDR3 is TGTGCCAGCAGCCCCGGGCCCTACAAACAAGAGACCCAGTACTTC.

This clonotype was picked up a small number of times. V gene TRBV20-1 combines with J gene TRBJ1-1, with D unresolved. Per germline, CDR1 DFQATT and CDR2 SNEGSKA (reference sequence). With 0 bases removed from V and 3 bases from J, the gap between germline ends came to 11 bases. The CDR3 totals 14 residues. CDR3: CSARDQQWDTEAFF. CDR3 sequence (DNA): TGCAGTGCTAGAGACCAACAATGGGACACTGAAGCTTTCTTT.

The genes are TRBV12-3 or TRBV12-4 and TRBJ1-1, with D possibly matching TRBD1 (5 bases). V lost 5 bases and J 11 bases, leaving 18 bases between the germline ends. The CDR3 totals 13 residues. This CDR3 reads CASSGLRDPEAFF. In DNA form, the CDR3 reads TGTGCCAGCAGTGGGCTCAGGGATCCCGAGGCTTTCTTT.

The rearrangement links TRBV2 to TRBJ1-1; 11 positions agree with TRBD1. V trimming: 8 bases; J trimming: 10 bases; junction bases outside the gene matches: 6. The CDR3 has 12 amino acids. Germline assignment: CDR1 SNHLY and CDR2 FYNNEI. DNA for the CDR3: TGTGCCAGCCCGGACAGGGGGCGGGGAGCTTTCTTT. Protein sequence: CASPDRGRGAFF.

This clonotype occurred many times. The chain couples TRBV7-2 to TRBJ2-5; 8 nucleotides match TRBD2. The length of the CDR3 is 16 residues. CDR1 and CDR2 from the germline V gene are SGHTA and FQGNSA. The V gene end was trimmed by 1 base and the J gene end by 2 bases; junction bases not matched to a gene: 6. The CDR3 is CASSLVGRGEQETQYF. The CDR3 DNA is TGTGCCAGCAGCTTAGTTGGGCGGGGGGAACAAGAGACCCAGTACTTC.

This clonotype showed up just a few times. The rearrangement joins TRBV12-3 or TRBV12-4 to TRBJ2-7; D is perhaps TRBD2 (5 bases). V dropped 4 bases and J dropped 5 bases, with 6 bases sitting between them. There are 11 residues in the CDR3. CDR3 amino acids: CASSSADEQYF. Written as DNA, the CDR3 is TGTGCCAGCAGTTCAGCGGACGAGCAGTACTTC.

The chain couples TRBV6-1 to TRBJ1-2; D possibly corresponds to TRBD1 (5 bases). Germline values: CDR1 MNHNS, CDR2 SASEGT. V lost 9 bases and J lost 4, with 15 bases in between. The CDR3 loop spans 13 amino acids. The DNA of the CDR3 is TGTGCCAGTCACCCGGGACGGACCTATGGCTACACCTTC. It yields the protein CASHPGRTYGYTF.

This rearrangement joins TRBV27 to TRBJ2-3; possibly TRBD2 for D (6 bases). The CDR3 is made up of 15 amino acids. CDR1 and CDR2 (germline): MNHEY, SMNVEV (reference sequence). Trimming took 10 bases from V and 2 from J, leaving 19 bases between them. The CDR3 sequence: CATHFVGGFTDTQYF. The CDR3 nucleotides are TGTGCCACTCACTTTGTGGGGGGATTCACAGATACGCAGTATTTT.

J is TRBJ1-2 and V is TRBV6-1; 11 nucleotides line up with TRBD1. With 5 bases clipped from V and 5 bases from J, the junction kept 10 bases outside the gene matches. The CDR3 length is 16 residues. The V gene's germline CDR1 is MNHNS and CDR2 SASEGT. CDR3 loop: CASSFGQGAPKYGYTF. In DNA form, the CDR3 reads TGTGCCAGCAGTTTCGGACAGGGGGCGCCGAAATATGGCTACACCTTC.

The genes are TRBV27 and TRBJ2-7; 9 bases match TRBD1. CDR1 and CDR2 from the germline V gene are MNHEY and SMNVEV (reference sequence). The V segment lost 5 bases and the J segment 1 base; nucleotides outside the gene matches: 6. The CDR3 spans 15 residues. CDR3 DNA sequence: TGTGCCAGCAGTGACCCCGGGACAGGGTCCTACGAGCAGTACTTC. Translating it yields CASSDPGTGSYEQYF.

There are a few counts of this clonotype. This chain uses TRBV10-3 with TRBJ1-4; D might be TRBD1 (5 bases). The V and J ends lost 0 bases and 7 bases respectively, with 12 bases between them. The CDR3 sequence is 15 residues long. CDR1 and CDR2 from the germline V gene are ENHRY and SYGVKD. CDR3 sequence: CAISESTDRSEKLFF. The CDR3 coding sequence is TGTGCCATCAGTGAGTCGACTGACAGAAGTGAAAAACTGTTTTTT.

This clonotype showed up just a few times. Here the CDR3 DNA reads TGTGCCAGCAGTCGGCCCCGGGACACCCTTCCCTACGAGCAGTACTTC. Protein: CASSRPRDTLPYEQYF. The rearrangement joins TRBV6-2 or TRBV6-3 to TRBJ2-7; D perhaps matches TRBD1 (6 bases). Germline CDR1 and CDR2: MNHEY and SVGEGT. The V and J ends lost 5 bases and 2 bases respectively, with 19 bases between them. This CDR3 region has 16 residues.

This clonotype came up a few times. J is TRBJ1-6 and V is TRBV19, with 8 bases identical to TRBD1. The CDR3 spans 15 residues. Germline V gene lookup returns CDR1 LNHDA and CDR2 SQIVND (reference sequence). The V and J ends lost 5 bases and 8 bases, in that order; junction bases with no gene match: 8. The CDR3 bases are TGTGCCAGTAGTCCCGGACAGGGACTAGATTCACCCCTCCACTTT. Translation: CASSPGQGLDSPLHF.

The chain has TRBV27 and TRBJ2-5, with D perhaps TRBD2 (6 bases). CDR3 size: 14 residues. In germline, CDR1 is MNHEY, CDR2 SMNVEV (reference sequence). Trimming pared 6 bases from V and 4 bases from J, leaving 15 bases between. The CDR3 sequence: CASSWRGPRETQYF. In DNA, the CDR3 is TGTGCCAGCAGCTGGAGGGGCCCAAGAGAGACCCAGTACTTC.

The sample holds a few counts of this clonotype. The chain carries TRBV6-5 and TRBJ1-5; a possible D gene is TRBD1 (6 bases). CDR3 length: 14 amino acids. V gave up 5 bases and J gave up 0 bases, with 8 bases separating them. The germline V gene has CDR1 MNHEY and CDR2 SVGAGI. The CDR3 loop is CASSRDNSNQPQHF. CDR3 DNA: TGTGCCAGCAGTCGGGACAATAGCAATCAGCCCCAGCATTTT.